This passage covers 23 T cell receptor beta chains from one sample sequenced in a study of PD-L1 blockade in urothelial cancer. TCRdb's table, derived via immunoSEQ multiplex PCR, lists solely in-frame clones and lacks some. The table shows 100,000 or so clones, with 90% to 95% occurring only once. Material: PBMCs, obtained around atezolizumab (anti-PD-L1) treatment. The receptors derive from a woman of 80 years or more with urothelial cancer.

The chain couples TRBV18 to TRBJ2-1; 8 positions match TRBD2. This CDR3 region has 16 residues. The trim removed 1 base at V and 2 bases at J, leaving 4 bases unmatched. Germline V gene data show CDR1 as KGHSH and CDR2 as LQKENI. The CDR3 DNA follows: TGTGCCAGCTCACCACTGGTCGGGAGGGCCTACAATGAGCAGTTCTTC. Protein product: CASSPLVGRAYNEQFF.

V gene TRBV5-5 combines with J gene TRBJ1-4; TRBD1 matches 9 bases. This CDR3 has 15 amino acids. Germline values: CDR1 SGHKS, CDR2 YYEKEE (reference sequence). The V segment lost 4 bases and the J segment 6 bases; nucleotides outside the gene matches: 7. CDR3 sequence reads: CASSAPGQGDEKLFF. CDR3 nucleotide sequence: TGTGCCAGCAGCGCCCCGGGACAGGGCGATGAAAAACTGTTTTTT.

J is TRBJ2-3 and V is TRBV5-1; 9 bases fit TRBD2. The germline V gene has CDR1 SGHRS and CDR2 YFSETQ. This CDR3 spans 16 amino acids. With V trimmed by 5 bases and J by 0 bases, 7 bases remained unmatched. The chain's CDR3 is CASSGGRASSTDTQYF. In DNA, the CDR3 is TGCGCCAGCAGTGGCGGGAGGGCGTCTAGCACAGATACGCAGTATTTT.

The gene calls are TRBV28 and TRBJ2-7, with D possibly being TRBD2 (5 bases). Deletions cut 3 bases from V and 4 bases from J, with 13 bases between. Germline V gives CDR1 MDHEN, CDR2 SYDVKM. The CDR3 totals 14 residues. CDR3 sequence reads: CASSLGVRWYEQYF. CDR3 coding DNA: TGTGCCAGCAGTTTGGGAGTGCGATGGTACGAGCAGTACTTC.

V gene TRBV11-2 combines with J gene TRBJ2-3; tentative D call: TRBD2 (5 bases). With 8 bases removed from V and 8 bases from J, the gap between germline ends came to 20 bases. CDR3 length: 14 amino acids. Germline V CDR1 and CDR2: SGHAT, FQNNGV. The CDR3 region is CASAGDYPEVTQYF. The DNA of the CDR3 is TGTGCCAGCGCGGGCGACTACCCCGAGGTTACGCAGTATTTT. Drawing the rest from reference TRBV11-2 and TRBJ2-3, the complete variable domain is EAGVAQSPRYKIIEKRQSVAFWCNPISGHATLYWYQQILGQGPKLLIQFQNNGVVDDSQLPKDRFSAERLKGVDSTLKIQPAKLEDSAVYLCASAGDYPEVTQYFGPGTRLTVL.

This clone was counted once. This chain links TRBV10-3 with TRBJ1-2; D unresolved. This CDR3 has 12 residues. V was clipped by 2 bases and J by 10 bases, with 11 bases between them. Germline V CDR1 and CDR2: ENHRY, SYGVKD. The CDR3 protein is CAISEGGTDYTF. The CDR3 DNA follows: TGTGCCATCAGTGAGGGAGGTACGGACTACACCTTC.

The rearrangement uses TRBV30 and TRBJ2-3, with D possibly being TRBD1 (5 bases). V shed 1 base and J shed 0 bases, with 14 bases lying between them. This CDR3 has 16 residues. CDR1 and CDR2 from the germline V gene are GTSNPN and SVGIG (reference sequence). The chain's CDR3 is CAWSDDSSSSTDTQYF. The CDR3 DNA sequence: TGTGCCTGGAGTGATGACAGCTCCTCTAGCACAGATACGCAGTATTTT.

The chain couples TRBV18 to TRBJ1-2; D unresolved. The CDR3 is 15 amino acids. V dropped 3 bases and J dropped 4 bases, with 15 bases sitting between them. CDR1 is KGHSH, CDR2 LQKENI, per germline. The CDR3 spells CASSPTDEGLYGYTF. The CDR3 DNA reads TGTGCCAGCTCACCTACCGACGAGGGTCTCTATGGCTACACCTTC.

The J gene is TRBJ1-2, the V gene TRBV28; tentative D call: TRBD1 (5 bases). V dropped 7 bases and J dropped 5 bases, with 14 bases sitting between them. In germline, CDR1 is MDHEN, CDR2 SYDVKM. The CDR3 sequence is 13 residues long. The CDR3 reads CASNPGGTYGYTF. CDR3 sequence (DNA): TGTGCCAGCAACCCCGGGGGGACGTATGGCTACACCTTC.

The chain joins TRBV5-1 to TRBJ2-7, with 12 bases that match TRBD2. Looked up from germline, CDR1 is SGHRS and CDR2 is YFSETQ. The CDR3 consists of 15 residues. J gave up 2 bases and V 2 bases, and 2 bases lay outside the gene matches. DNA of the CDR3: TGCGCCAGCAGCTTCCTAGCGGGAGGGGCCTACGAGCAGTACTTC. Translating gives CASSFLAGGAYEQYF.

This chain joins TRBV9 and TRBJ2-1; 7 nucleotides match TRBD2. V shed 4 bases, J shed 2 bases, and the junction held 9 bases outside the gene matches. Germline lookup yields CDR1 SGDLS and CDR2 YYNGEE. This CDR3 comprises 16 residues. DNA of the CDR3: TGTGCCAGCAGCCCAGTGGGGGGGTTGACCTACAATGAGCAGTTCTTC. Its translation is CASSPVGGLTYNEQFF. The variable domain in full, completed from reference TRBV9 and TRBJ2-1, reads DSGVTQTPKHLITATGQRVTLRCSPRSGDLSVYWYQQSLDQGLQFLIQYYNGEERAKGNILERFSAQQFPDLHSELNLSSLELGDSALYFCASSPVGGLTYNEQFFGPGTRLTVL.

V usage is TRBV30 and J usage is TRBJ2-4, with 8 nucleotides matching TRBD1. J was trimmed by 6 bases and V by 0 bases; bases with no gene match: 4. Germline V gene data show CDR1 as GTSNPN and CDR2 as SVGIG (reference sequence). This CDR3 has 14 residues. The CDR3 protein is CAWSVGQAGNIQYF. CDR3 sequence (DNA): TGTGCCTGGAGTGTGGGACAGGCGGGAAACATTCAGTACTTC.

The chain employs TRBV19 and TRBJ1-1; TRBD1 is a possible D gene (6 bases). This CDR3 spans 14 amino acids. Germline values: CDR1 LNHDA, CDR2 SQIVND (reference sequence). V lost 3 bases and J lost 3, with 11 bases in between. For the CDR3, the DNA is TGTGCCAGTAGTATTTCAGGGGCAGACACTGAAGCTTTCTTT. Its translation is CASSISGADTEAFF. The full variable domain, its missing parts supplied by reference TRBV19 and TRBJ1-1, is DGGITQSPKYLFRKEGQNVTLSCEQNLNHDAMYWYRQDPGQGLRLIYYSQIVNDFQKGDIAEGYSVSREKKESFPLTVTSAQKNPTAFYLCASSISGADTEAFFGQGTRLTVV.

The chain uses TRBV29-1 and TRBJ1-1; 7 bases align to TRBD1. Germline CDR1 reads SQVTM; CDR2 reads ANQGSEA. CDR3 length: 13 residues. The V and J ends lost 4 bases and 4 bases, in that order; junction bases with no gene match: 6. CDR3 loop: CSVVRGRITEAFF. Here the CDR3 DNA reads TGCAGCGTTGTAAGGGGGCGAATCACTGAAGCTTTCTTT. The whole variable domain, filled in from reference TRBV29-1 and TRBJ1-1, reads SAVISQKPSRDICQRGTSLTIQCQVDSQVTMMFWYRQQPGQSLTLIATANQGSEATYESGFVIDKFPISRPNLTFSTLTVSNMSPEDSSIYLCSVVRGRITEAFFGQGTRLTVV.

This clone was seen only once. The chain recombines TRBV6-5 with TRBJ2-1, with no clear D. Deletions cut 5 bases from V and 8 bases from J, with 13 bases between. Germline V gives CDR1 MNHEY, CDR2 SVGAGI. There are 13 residues in the CDR3. The CDR3 here is CASSRRLGDEQFF. DNA of the CDR3: TGTGCCAGCAGTCGCCGACTTGGAGATGAGCAGTTCTTC.

This clone turned up a few times. The gene calls are TRBV18 and TRBJ1-5; 7 positions agree with TRBD1. Germline trimming cut 6 bases from V and 8 bases from J; bases unmatched to any gene: 7. Germline CDR1 reads KGHSH; CDR2 reads LQKENI. The CDR3 covers 13 residues. CDR3 sequence reads: CASSPGGKEPQHF. The CDR3 DNA sequence: TGTGCCAGCTCTCCAGGGGGGAAGGAGCCCCAGCATTTT.

The V and J genes are TRBV10-3 and TRBJ2-7; 8 bases align to TRBD2. The V gene's germline CDR1 is ENHRY and CDR2 SYGVKD. V lost 7 bases, J lost 2 bases, and 13 bases stayed unmatched. The CDR3 has 16 amino acids. The CDR3 here is CAITGAGAQGTYEQYF. DNA for the CDR3: TGTGCCATCACAGGAGCGGGAGCCCAAGGGACCTACGAGCAGTACTTC.

The chain has TRBV5-8 and TRBJ1-3; 8 bases are shared with TRBD1. The germline gives CDR1 SGHTS, CDR2 YDEGEE. J lost 5 bases, V lost 4 bases, and 5 bases had no gene match. The CDR3 runs 14 residues. CDR3 coding DNA: TGTGCCAGCAGCATAGACAGGGGACGAAACACCATATATTTT. It specifies CASSIDRGRNTIYF.

V usage is TRBV6-5 and J usage is TRBJ1-2; TRBD1 matches at 10 bases. Germline V gene data show CDR1 as MNHEY and CDR2 as SVGAGI. This CDR3 contains 14 residues. V was pared by 4 bases and J by 5 bases, with 4 bases of the junction left unmatched. The CDR3 nucleotides are TGTGCCAGCAGTTCGACAGGGGGCGGGTATGGCTACACCTTC. Protein product: CASSSTGGGYGYTF.

The chain links TRBV28 to TRBJ1-2, with TRBD1 identical over 9 bases. The CDR3 sequence is 16 residues long. Germline CDR1 and CDR2: MDHEN and SYDVKM. V dropped 5 bases and J dropped 1; count of bases not matched to a gene: 8. For the CDR3, the DNA is TGTGCCAGCAGTCCCGGGACAGGGAGCGTTAACTATGGCTACACCTTC. Protein: CASSPGTGSVNYGYTF.

The V and J genes are TRBV5-4 and TRBJ2-1; 8 bases match TRBD2. V gave up 4 bases and J gave up 0 bases; unmatched junction bases: 6. CDR3 length equals 16 residues. Germline values: CDR1 SGHNT, CDR2 YYREEE (reference sequence). The DNA of the CDR3 is TGTGCCAGCAGCGGGCTAGCGGGTAGCTCCTACAATGAGCAGTTCTTC. As protein: CASSGLAGSSYNEQFF.

The J gene is TRBJ2-1, the V gene TRBV27; D not resolved. Trimming removed 2 bases at V and 9 bases at J, with 17 bases between. Germline V gene lookup returns CDR1 MNHEY and CDR2 SMNVEV (reference sequence). CDR3 length equals 15 residues. Here the CDR3 reads CASSLLNSLEGEQFF. The DNA of the CDR3 is TGTGCCAGCAGTTTACTGAATAGCCTGGAAGGTGAGCAGTTCTTC.

This clone was counted a single time. The chain uses TRBV18 and TRBJ1-2, with 11 bases that match TRBD1. V trimming: 6 bases; J trimming: 2 bases; junction bases outside the gene matches: 11. CDR1 KGHSH and CDR2 LQKENI come from the germline V gene. This CDR3 has 17 amino acids. DNA of the CDR3: TGTGCCAGCTCGCCCCGGACAGGGGGCACGGAGAACTATGGCTACACCTTC. Its translation: CASSPRTGGTENYGYTF.